This TCR beta chain was recovered during a study of PD-L1 blockade in urothelial cancer. Germline CDR1 reads MNHEY; CDR2 reads SMNVEV (reference sequence). V lost 7 bases, J lost 2 bases, and 7 bases stayed unmatched. This CDR3 comprises 15 residues. Profiling relied on immunoSEQ multiplex PCR, and the TCRdb table lists in-frame clones only, not all of them. The repertoire holds 60,000 to 70,000 clones, 80% to 90% seen once, with more than 1.5% in the top ten. In this sample, this clone turned up once. Specified time point: pretreatment peripheral blood. The source was PBMCs, collected around atezolizumab (anti-PD-L1) treatment. The V gene is TRBV27, the J gene TRBJ2-1; TRBD2 matches 8 bases. This TCR was sampled from a man in his 70s with urothelial cancer. The CDR3 here is CASNLAGSPYNEQFF. CDR3 DNA: TGTGCCAGCAACCTAGCGGGTTCGCCCTACAATGAGCAGTTCTTC.